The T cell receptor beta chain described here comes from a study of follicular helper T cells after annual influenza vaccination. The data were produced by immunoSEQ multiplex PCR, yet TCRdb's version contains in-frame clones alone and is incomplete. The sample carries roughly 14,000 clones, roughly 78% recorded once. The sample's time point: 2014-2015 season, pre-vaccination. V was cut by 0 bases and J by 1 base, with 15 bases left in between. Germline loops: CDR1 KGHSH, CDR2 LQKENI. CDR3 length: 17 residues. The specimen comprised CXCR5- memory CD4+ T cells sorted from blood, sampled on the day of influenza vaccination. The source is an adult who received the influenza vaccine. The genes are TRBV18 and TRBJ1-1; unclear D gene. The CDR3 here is CASSPPGGSSKNTEAFF. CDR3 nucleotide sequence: TGTGCCAGCTCACCACCAGGCGGTAGTTCTAAGAACACTGAAGCTTTCTTT.